This T cell receptor beta chain was sequenced during a study of T cell responses to AZD1222 COVID-19 vaccine. Study conclusions and caveats: Spike was spanned by vaccine-associated CD4 TCRs, with dominance at 160-218 and 743-854.

Measured with immunoSEQ multiplex PCR; TCRdb has only the in-frame clones, and not every one. This table has under 150,000 clones, roughly four fifths appearing once. Notes on this clone: Its matching antigen is unknown.

The V end lost 4 bases, the J end lost 5 bases, and 9 bases lay between the germline ends. Germline loops: CDR1 SGHDT, CDR2 YYEEEE. This CDR3 region has 12 residues. The receptor was isolated from an adult in good health. The gene calls are TRBV5-6 and TRBJ1-2; a weak D match, TRBD1 (6 bases). This material consisted of peripheral blood, taken on day 0 of MenACWY control vaccination. The CDR3 protein is CASSPGEYGYTF. CDR3 DNA: TGTGCCAGCAGCCCAGGGGAGTATGGCTACACCTTC.